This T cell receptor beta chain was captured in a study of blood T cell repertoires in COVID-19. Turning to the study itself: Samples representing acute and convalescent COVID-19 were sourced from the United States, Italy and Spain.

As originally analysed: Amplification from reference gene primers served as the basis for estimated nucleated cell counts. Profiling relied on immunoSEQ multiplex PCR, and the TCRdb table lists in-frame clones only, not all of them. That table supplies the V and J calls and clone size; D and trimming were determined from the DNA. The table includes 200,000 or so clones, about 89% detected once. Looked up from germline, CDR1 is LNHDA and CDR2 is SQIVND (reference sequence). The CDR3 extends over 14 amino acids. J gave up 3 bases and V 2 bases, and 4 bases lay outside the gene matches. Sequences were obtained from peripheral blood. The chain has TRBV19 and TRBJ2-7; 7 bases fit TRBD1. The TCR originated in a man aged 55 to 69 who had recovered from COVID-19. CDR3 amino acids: CASSITGTVYEQYF. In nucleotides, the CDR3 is TGTGCCAGTAGTATAACCGGGACAGTCTACGAGCAGTACTTC.